A single T cell receptor (beta chain) is shown here with its context. Its antigen is as yet unknown. Germline loops: CDR1 SGDLS, CDR2 YYNGEE. The CDR3 runs to 16 residues. Losses at the gene ends were 4 bases for V and 0 bases for J; bases not matched to a gene: 7. The sample originates from a study of T cell repertoires in cytomegalovirus infection. Study-wide background: Recently identified HLA-C-restricted CMV epitopes and well-studied HLA-B-restricted CMV epitopes were used by the study.

TCRdb re-called the reads with MiXCR, one entry per CDR3 protein. This repertoire shows 700,000 to 900,000 distinct CDR3 sequences, 25% to 35% found once; its top ten account for about an eighth. The specimen was cultured CD8+ T cells from PBMCs, collected from culture after CMV antigen stimulation. The chain joins TRBV9 to TRBJ1-3, with 7 bases identical to TRBD1. The sequence was collected from a human donor in good health (CMV status not recorded). Some clones in this sample may be carry-over from other donors' samples. CDR3 DNA: TGTGCCAGCAGCATAGGGGGACAGATCTCTGGAAACACCATATATTTT. This sequence encodes CASSIGGQISGNTIYF.